This T cell receptor (beta chain) comes out of a study of CD4 T cells in relation to SARS-CoV-2 and coronaviruses. Study background: After roughly 11 days of antigen culture, PBMC TCR beta CDR3s were sequenced. The negative reference was HIV-1 Nef peptide pool or peptide-free culture. Overall study results and limits: SARS-CoV-2-driven expansion was significantly weaker in crossreactive than monoreactive clones.

The germline V gene encodes CDR1 MNHEY and CDR2 SVGAGI. Trimming took 2 bases from V and 2 from J, leaving 13 bases between them. The CDR3 spans 16 residues. With respect to this clone: No antigen is known for it.

Sequencing used immunoSEQ multiplex PCR; TCRdb keeps in-frame clones, though not all of them. Of 20,000 to 25,000 clones in the sample, under 80% were seen once. The unexposed donors gave CD4+ T cells in about 2011-2018, prior to COVID-19. After about 11 days of culture, CD4+ T cells were isolated. Cells permitting, SARS-CoV-2 S/N and four cold-coronavirus spikes were tested on unexposed-donor CD4+ T cells. Sequenced input: CD4+ T cells from PBMCs, cultured in vitro. This clonotype was obtained from a human donor in good health. The chain couples TRBV6-5 to TRBJ1-3, with D unclear. CDR3 sequence (DNA): TGTGCCAGCAGTTACCCACAGAGCACAGCTGGAAACACCATATATTTT. This encodes CASSYPQSTAGNTIYF.